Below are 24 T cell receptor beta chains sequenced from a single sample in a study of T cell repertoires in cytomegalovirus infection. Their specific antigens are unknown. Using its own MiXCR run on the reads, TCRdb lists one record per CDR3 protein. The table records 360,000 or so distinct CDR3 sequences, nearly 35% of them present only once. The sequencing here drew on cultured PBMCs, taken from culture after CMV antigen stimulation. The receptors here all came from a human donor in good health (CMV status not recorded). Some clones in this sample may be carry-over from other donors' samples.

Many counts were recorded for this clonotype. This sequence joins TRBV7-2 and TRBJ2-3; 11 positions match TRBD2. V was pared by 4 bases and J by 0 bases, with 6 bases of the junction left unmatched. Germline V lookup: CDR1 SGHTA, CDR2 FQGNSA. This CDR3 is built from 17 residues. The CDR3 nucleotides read TGTGCCAGCAGCTCCGGGACTAGCGGCTTCAGCACAGATACGCAGTATTTT. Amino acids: CASSSGTSGFSTDTQYF.

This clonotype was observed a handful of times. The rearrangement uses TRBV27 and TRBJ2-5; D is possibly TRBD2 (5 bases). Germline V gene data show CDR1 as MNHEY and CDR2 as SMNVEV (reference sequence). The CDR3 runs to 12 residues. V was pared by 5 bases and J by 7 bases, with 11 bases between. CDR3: CASSTPGGTQYF. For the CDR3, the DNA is TGTGCCAGCAGTACCCCCGGAGGGACCCAGTACTTC.

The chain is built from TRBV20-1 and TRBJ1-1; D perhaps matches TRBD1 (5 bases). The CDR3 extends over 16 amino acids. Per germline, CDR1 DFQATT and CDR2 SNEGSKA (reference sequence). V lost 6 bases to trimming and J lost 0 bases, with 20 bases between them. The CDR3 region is CSAGGLGPFMNTEAFF. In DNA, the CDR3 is TGCAGTGCGGGAGGGTTGGGACCGTTCATGAACACTGAAGCTTTCTTT.

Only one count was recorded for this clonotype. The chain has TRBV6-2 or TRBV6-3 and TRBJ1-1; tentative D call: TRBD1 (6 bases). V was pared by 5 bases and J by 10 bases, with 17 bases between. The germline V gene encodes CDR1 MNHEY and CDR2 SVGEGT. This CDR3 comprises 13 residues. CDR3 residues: CASSHPGARRAFF. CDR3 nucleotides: TGTGCCAGCAGTCACCCAGGGGCTAGGCGAGCTTTCTTT.

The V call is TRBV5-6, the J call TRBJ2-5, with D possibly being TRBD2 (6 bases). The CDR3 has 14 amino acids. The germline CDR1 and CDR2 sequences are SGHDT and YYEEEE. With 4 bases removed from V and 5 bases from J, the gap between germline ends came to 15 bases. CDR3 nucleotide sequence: TGTGCCAGCAGCGGTACACAGGAGGGGGAGACCCAGTACTTC. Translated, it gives CASSGTQEGETQYF.

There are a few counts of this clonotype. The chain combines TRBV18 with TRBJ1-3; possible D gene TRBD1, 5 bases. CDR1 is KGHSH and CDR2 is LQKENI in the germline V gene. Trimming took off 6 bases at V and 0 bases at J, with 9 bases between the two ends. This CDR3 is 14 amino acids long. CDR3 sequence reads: CASSTAASGNTIYF. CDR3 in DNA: TGTGCCAGCTCGACAGCCGCCTCTGGAAACACCATATATTTT.

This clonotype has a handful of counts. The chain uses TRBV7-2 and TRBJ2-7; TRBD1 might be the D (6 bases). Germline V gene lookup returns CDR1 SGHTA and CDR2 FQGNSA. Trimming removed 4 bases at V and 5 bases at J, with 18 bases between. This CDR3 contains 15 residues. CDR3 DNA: TGTGCCAGCAGCTCAACCGGGACAACAGCAAACGAGCAGTACTTC. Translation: CASSSTGTTANEQYF.

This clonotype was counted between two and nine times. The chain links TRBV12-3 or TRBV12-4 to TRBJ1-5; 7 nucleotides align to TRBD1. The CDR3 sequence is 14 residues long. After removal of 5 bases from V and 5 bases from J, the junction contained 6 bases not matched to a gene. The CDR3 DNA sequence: TGTGCCAGCAGTGGACAGGTCCTCGATCAGCCCCAGCATTTT. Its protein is CASSGQVLDQPQHF.

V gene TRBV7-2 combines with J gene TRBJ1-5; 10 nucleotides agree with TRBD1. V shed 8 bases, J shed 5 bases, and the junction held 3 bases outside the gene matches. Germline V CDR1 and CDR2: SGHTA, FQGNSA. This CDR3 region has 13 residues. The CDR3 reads CASGDRGHQPQHF. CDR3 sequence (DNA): TGTGCCAGCGGAGACAGGGGGCATCAGCCCCAGCATTTT.

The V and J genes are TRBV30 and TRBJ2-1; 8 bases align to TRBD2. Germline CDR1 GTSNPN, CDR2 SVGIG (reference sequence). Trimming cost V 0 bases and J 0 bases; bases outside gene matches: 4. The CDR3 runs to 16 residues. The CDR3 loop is CAWSVGLAGSYNEQFF. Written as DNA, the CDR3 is TGTGCCTGGAGTGTCGGCCTAGCGGGCTCCTACAATGAGCAGTTCTTC.

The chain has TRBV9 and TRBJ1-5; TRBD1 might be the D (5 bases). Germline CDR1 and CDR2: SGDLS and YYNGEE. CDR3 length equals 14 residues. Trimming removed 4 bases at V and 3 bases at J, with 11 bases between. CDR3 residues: CASSKDTFNQPQHF. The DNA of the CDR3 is TGTGCCAGCAGCAAGGACACTTTCAATCAGCCCCAGCATTTT.

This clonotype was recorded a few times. The CDR3 bases are TGTGCCAGCAGCTTGGATATCGGCTACACAGATACGCAGTATTTT. Its translation is CASSLDIGYTDTQYF. The chain links TRBV5-6 to TRBJ2-3, with D unresolved. CDR3 length equals 15 residues. Germline assignment: CDR1 SGHDT and CDR2 YYEEEE. Deletions cut 0 bases from V and 2 bases from J, with 10 bases between.

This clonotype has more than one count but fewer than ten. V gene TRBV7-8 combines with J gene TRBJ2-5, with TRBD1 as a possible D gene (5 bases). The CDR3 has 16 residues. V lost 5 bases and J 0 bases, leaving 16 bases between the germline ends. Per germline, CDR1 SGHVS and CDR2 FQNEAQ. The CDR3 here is CASSKDSILYQETQYF. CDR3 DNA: TGTGCCAGCAGCAAAGACAGTATCTTGTACCAAGAGACCCAGTACTTC. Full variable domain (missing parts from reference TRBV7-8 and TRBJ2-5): GAGVSQSPRYKVAKRGQDVALRCDPISGHVSLFWYQQALGQGPEFLTYFQNEAQLDKSGLPSDRFFAERPEGSVSTLKIQRTQQEDSAVYLCASSKDSILYQETQYFGPGTRLLVL.

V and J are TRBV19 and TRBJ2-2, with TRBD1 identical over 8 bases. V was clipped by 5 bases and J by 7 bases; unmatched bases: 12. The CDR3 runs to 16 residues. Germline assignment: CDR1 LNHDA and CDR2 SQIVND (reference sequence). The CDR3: CASSPFGQGWDGELFF. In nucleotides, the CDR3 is TGTGCCAGTAGTCCCTTTGGACAGGGTTGGGACGGGGAGCTGTTTTTT.

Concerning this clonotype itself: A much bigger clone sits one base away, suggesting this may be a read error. The CDR3 sequence is CASSSGTGSEKLFF. The CDR3 coding sequence is TGTGCCAGCAGCTCCGGGACAGGGAGTGAAAAACTGTTTTTT. J is TRBJ1-4 and V is TRBV27, with 9 bases matching TRBD1. The junction had 6 bases not matched to a gene; V was cut back by 6 bases and J by 7 bases. Germline lookup yields CDR1 MNHEY and CDR2 SMNVEV (reference sequence). There are 14 residues in the CDR3.

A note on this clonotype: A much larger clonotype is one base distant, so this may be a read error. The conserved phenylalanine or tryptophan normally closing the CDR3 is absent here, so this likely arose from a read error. CDR3 loop: CASSLGTSGPRDYNEQFV. The CDR3 nucleotides are TGTGCCAGCAGCTTAGGGACTAGCGGGCCTAGGGACTACAATGAGCAGTTCGTC. The V and J genes are TRBV7-2 and TRBJ2-1, with 11 bases fitting TRBD2. V lost 1 base and J lost 3; bases outside the gene matches: 8. The germline V gene has CDR1 SGHTA and CDR2 FQGNSA. This CDR3 comprises 18 residues.

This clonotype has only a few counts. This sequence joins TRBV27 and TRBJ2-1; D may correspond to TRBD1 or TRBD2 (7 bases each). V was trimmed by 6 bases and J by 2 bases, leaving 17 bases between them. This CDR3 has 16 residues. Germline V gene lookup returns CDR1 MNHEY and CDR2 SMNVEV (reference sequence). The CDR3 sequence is CASSPRQGLPYNEQFF. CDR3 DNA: TGTGCCAGCAGCCCCCGACAGGGACTACCCTACAATGAGCAGTTCTTC.

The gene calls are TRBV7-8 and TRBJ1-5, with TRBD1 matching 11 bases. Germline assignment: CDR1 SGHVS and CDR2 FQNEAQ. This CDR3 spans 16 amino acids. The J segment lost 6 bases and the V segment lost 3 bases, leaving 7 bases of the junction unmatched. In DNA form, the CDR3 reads TGTGCCAGCAGCTTTGGACAGGGGGCCGATTTTCAGCCCCAGCATTTT. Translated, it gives CASSFGQGADFQPQHF.

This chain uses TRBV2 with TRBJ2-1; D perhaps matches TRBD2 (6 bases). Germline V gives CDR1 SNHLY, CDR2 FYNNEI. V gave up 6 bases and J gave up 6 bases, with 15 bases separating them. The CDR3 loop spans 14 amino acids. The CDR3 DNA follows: TGTGCCAGCAGGCCCACGGGACTCGGCAATGAGCAGTTCTTC. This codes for CASRPTGLGNEQFF. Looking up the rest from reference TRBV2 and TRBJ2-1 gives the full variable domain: EPEVTQTPSHQVTQMGQEVILRCVPISNHLYFYWYRQILGQKVEFLVSFYNNEISEKSEIFDDQFSVERPDGSNFTLKIRSTKLEDSAMYFCASRPTGLGNEQFFGPGTRLTVL.

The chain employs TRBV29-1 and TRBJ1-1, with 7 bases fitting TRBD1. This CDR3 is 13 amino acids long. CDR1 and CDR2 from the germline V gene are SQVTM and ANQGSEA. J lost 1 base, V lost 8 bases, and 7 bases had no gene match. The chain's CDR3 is CSLLTGTNTEAFF. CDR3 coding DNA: TGCAGCTTATTGACAGGGACGAACACTGAAGCTTTCTTT.

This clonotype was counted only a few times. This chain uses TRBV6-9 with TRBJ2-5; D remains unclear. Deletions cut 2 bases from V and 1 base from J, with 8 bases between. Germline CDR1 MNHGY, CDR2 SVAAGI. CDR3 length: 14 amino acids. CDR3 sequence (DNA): TGTGCCAGCAGTTATGGGGTTATCCAAGAGACCCAGTACTTC. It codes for CASSYGVIQETQYF.

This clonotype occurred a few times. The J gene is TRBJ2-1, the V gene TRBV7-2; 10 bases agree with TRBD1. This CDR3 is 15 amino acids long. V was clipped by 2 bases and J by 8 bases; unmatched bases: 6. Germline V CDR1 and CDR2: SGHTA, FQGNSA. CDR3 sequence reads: CASSLLGQGIYEQFF. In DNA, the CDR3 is TGTGCCAGCAGCTTATTGGGACAGGGGATATATGAGCAGTTCTTC.

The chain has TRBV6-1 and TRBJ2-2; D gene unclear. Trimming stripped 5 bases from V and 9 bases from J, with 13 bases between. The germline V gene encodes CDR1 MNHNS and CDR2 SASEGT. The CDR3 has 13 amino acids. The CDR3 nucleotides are TGTGCCAGCAGTTCCCCACTGGGCCGGGAGCTGTTTTTT. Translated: CASSSPLGRELFF.

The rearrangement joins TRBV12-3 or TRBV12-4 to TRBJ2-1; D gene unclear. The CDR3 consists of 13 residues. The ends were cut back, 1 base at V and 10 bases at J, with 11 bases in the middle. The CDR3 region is CASSLGRVAEQFF. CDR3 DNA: TGTGCCAGCAGTTTAGGACGAGTTGCGGAGCAGTTCTTC.